The entry that follows covers one TCR beta chain sequence. This same CDR3 is encoded by further DNA sequences in the sample. The PCR ran on 60 Vbeta and 13 Jbeta primers. This table comes from immunoSEQ multiplex PCR, and its TCRdb copy is limited to in-frame clones, with some not included. Of 85,000 to 100,000 clones in the sample, roughly four fifths were seen once. The record originates from a study of cytomegalovirus exposure and HLA in healthy donors. The V gene end was trimmed by 3 bases and the J gene end by 0 bases; junction bases not matched to a gene: 3. Germline-derived CDR1 and CDR2 are SGDLS and YYNGEE. This CDR3 spans 15 amino acids.

The chain is built from TRBV9 and TRBJ2-1; 7 bases map to TRBD2. This clonotype was sampled from a woman between 18 and 30 years old in good health and CMV-seropositive. Sequences were obtained from PBMCs. Written as DNA, the CDR3 is TGTGCCAGCAGCGCGGGGGGAAGCTCCTACAATGAGCAGTTCTTC. This gives the protein CASSAGGSSYNEQFF.